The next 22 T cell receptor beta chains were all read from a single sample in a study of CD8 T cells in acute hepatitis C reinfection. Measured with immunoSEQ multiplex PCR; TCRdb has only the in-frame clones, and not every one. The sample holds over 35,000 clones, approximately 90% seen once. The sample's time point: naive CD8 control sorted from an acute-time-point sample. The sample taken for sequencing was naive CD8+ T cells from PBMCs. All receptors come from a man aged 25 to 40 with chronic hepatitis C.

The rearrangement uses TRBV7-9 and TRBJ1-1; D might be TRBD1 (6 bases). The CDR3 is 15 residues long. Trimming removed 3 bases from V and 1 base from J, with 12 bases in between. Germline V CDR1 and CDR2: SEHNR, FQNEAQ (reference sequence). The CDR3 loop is CASSFDRSWNTEAFF. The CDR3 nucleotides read TGTGCCAGCAGCTTCGACAGGTCCTGGAACACTGAAGCTTTCTTT.

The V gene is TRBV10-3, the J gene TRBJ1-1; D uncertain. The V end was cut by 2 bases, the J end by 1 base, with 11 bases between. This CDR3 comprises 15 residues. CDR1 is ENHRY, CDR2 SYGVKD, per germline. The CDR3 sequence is CAISEPEYQNTEAFF. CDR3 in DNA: TGTGCCATCAGTGAGCCGGAGTACCAGAACACTGAAGCTTTCTTT.

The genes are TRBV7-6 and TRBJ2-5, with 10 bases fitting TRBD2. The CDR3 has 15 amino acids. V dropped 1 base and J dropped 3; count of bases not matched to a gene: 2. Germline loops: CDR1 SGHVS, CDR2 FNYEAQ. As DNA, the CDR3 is TGTGCCAGCAGCTTAGGACTAGCGGGCGAAGAGACCCAGTACTTC. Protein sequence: CASSLGLAGEETQYF.

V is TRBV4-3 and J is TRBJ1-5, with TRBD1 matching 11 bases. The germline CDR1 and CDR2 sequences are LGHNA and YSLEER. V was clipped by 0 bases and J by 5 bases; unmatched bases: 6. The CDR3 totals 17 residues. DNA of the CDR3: TGCGCCAGCAGCCAAGATCCTGGGACAGGGGGAGATCAGCCCCAGCATTTT. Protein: CASSQDPGTGGDQPQHF.

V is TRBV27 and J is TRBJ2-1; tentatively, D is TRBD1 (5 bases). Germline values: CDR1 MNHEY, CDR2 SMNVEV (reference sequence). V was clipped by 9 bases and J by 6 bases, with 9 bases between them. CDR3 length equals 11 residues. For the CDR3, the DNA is TGTGCCAGTAGCCAGGGCAATGAGCAGTTCTTC. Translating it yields CASSQGNEQFF.

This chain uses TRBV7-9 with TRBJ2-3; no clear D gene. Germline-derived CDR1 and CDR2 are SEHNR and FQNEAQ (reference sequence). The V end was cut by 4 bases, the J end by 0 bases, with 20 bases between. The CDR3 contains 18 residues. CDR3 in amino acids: CASSSRMDPHPSTDTQYF. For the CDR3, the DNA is TGTGCCAGCAGCTCCCGAATGGACCCACACCCCAGCACAGATACGCAGTATTTT.

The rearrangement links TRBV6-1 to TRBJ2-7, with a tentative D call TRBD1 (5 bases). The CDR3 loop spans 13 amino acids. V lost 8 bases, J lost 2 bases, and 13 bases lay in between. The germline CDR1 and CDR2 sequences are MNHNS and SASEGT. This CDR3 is CASLGRVAYEQYF. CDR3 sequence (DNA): TGTGCCAGCTTGGGCAGGGTTGCCTACGAGCAGTACTTC.

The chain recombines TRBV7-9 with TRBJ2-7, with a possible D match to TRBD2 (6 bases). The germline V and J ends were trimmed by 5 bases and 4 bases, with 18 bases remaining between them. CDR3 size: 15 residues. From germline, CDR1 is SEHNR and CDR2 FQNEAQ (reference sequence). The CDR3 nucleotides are TGTGCCAGCAGCCCCGGGACTCTGAAGGATTACGAGCAGTACTTC. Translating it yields CASSPGTLKDYEQYF.

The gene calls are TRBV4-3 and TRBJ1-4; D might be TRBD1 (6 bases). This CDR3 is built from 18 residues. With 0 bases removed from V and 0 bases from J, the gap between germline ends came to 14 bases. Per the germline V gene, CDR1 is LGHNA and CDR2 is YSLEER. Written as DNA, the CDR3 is TGCGCCAGCAGCCAAGATTGGGGGGGGCCCGCAACTAATGAAAAACTGTTTTTT. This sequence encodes CASSQDWGGPATNEKLFF.

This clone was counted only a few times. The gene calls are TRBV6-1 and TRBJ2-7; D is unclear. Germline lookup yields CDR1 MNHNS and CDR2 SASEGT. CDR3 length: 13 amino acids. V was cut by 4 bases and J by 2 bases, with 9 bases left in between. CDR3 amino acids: CASSVGPAYEQYF. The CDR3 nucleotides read TGTGCCAGCAGTGTCGGCCCAGCCTACGAGCAGTACTTC.

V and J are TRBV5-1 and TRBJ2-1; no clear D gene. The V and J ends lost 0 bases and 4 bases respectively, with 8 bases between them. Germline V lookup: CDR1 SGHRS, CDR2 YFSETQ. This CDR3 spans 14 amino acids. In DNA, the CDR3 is TGCGCCAGCAGCTTGGAAGGACCGTACAATGAGCAGTTCTTC. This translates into CASSLEGPYNEQFF.

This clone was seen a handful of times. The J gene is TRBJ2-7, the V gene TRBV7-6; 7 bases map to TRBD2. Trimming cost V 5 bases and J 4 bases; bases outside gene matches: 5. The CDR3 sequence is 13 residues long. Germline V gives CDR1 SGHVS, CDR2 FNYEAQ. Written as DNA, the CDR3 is TGTGCCAGCAGCCTCCCGGGGGGTTACGAGCAGTACTTC. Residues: CASSLPGGYEQYF. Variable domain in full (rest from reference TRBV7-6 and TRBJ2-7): GAGVSQSPRYKVTKRGQDVALRCDPISGHVSLYWYRQALGQGPEFLTYFNYEAQQDKSGLPNDRFSAERPEGSISTLTIQRTEQRDSAMYRCASSLPGGYEQYFGPGTRLTVT.

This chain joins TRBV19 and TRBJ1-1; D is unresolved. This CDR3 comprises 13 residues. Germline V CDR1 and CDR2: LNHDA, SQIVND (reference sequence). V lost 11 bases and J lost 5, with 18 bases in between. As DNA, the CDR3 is TGTGCCTCCTCTTACAGCCTGGAGACTGAAGCTTTCTTT. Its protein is CASSYSLETEAFF.

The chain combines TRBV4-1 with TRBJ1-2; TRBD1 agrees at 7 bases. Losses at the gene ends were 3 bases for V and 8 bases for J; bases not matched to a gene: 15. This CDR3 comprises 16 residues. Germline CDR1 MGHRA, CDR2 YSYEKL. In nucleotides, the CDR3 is TGCGCCAGCAGCCAGCTCCCCGGGGCAGGGGGATTAGGCTACACCTTC. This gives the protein CASSQLPGAGGLGYTF.

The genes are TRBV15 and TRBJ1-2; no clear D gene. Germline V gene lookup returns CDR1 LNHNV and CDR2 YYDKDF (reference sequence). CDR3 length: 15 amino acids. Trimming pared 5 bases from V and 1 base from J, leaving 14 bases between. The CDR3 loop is CATSERTEYNYGYTF. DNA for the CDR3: TGTGCCACCAGCGAACGGACTGAATATAACTATGGCTACACCTTC.

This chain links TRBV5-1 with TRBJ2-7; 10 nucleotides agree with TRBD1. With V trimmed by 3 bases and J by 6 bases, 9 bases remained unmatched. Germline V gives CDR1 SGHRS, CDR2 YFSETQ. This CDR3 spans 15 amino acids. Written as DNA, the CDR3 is TGCGCCAGCAGCTACCAGCTGGACAGGGGGGGCGAGCAGTACTTC. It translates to CASSYQLDRGGEQYF.

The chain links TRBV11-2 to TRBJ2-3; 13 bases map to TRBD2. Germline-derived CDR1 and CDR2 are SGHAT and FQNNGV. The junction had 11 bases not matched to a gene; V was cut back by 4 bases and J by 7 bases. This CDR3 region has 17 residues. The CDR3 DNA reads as TGTGCCAGCAGCTACCTAAGGACTAGCGGGAGCCGGTATACGCAGTATTTT. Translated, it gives CASSYLRTSGSRYTQYF.

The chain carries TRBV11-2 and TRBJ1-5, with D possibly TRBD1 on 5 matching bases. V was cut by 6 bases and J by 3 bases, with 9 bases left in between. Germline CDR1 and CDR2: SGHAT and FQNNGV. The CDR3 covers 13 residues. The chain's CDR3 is CASSAGFNQPQHF. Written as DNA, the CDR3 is TGTGCCAGCAGTGCAGGGTTCAATCAGCCCCAGCATTTT. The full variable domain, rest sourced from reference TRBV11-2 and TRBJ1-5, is EAGVAQSPRYKIIEKRQSVAFWCNPISGHATLYWYQQILGQGPKLLIQFQNNGVVDDSQLPKDRFSAERLKGVDSTLKIQPAKLEDSAVYLCASSAGFNQPQHFGDGTRLSIL.

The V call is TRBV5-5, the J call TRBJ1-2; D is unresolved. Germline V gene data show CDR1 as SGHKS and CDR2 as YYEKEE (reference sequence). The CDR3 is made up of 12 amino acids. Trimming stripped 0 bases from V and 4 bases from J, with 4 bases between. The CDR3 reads CASSLVSYGYTF. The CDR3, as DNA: TGTGCCAGCAGCTTGGTTTCCTATGGCTACACCTTC.

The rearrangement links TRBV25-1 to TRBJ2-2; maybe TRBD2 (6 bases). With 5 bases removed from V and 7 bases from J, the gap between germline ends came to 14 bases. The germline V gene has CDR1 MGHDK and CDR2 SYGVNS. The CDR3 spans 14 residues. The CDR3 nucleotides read TGTGCCAGCAGTATACTAGTGGGGGGCGGGGAGCTGTTTTTT. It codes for CASSILVGGGELFF. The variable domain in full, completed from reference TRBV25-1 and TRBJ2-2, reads EADIYQTPRYLVIGTGKKITLECSQTMGHDKMYWYQQDPGMELHLIHYSYGVNSTEKGDLSSESTVSRIRTEHFPLTLESARPSHTSQYLCASSILVGGGELFFGEGSRLTVL.

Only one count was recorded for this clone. CDR3 amino acids: CASSLMTGEETQYF. The CDR3 nucleotides are TGTGCCAGCAGCTTAATGACAGGTGAAGAGACCCAGTACTTC. The chain couples TRBV11-3 to TRBJ2-5, with a possible D match to TRBD1 (6 bases). This CDR3 spans 14 amino acids. The germline V gene encodes CDR1 SGHNT and CDR2 YENEEA. The V end was cut by 2 bases, the J end by 3 bases, with 10 bases between.

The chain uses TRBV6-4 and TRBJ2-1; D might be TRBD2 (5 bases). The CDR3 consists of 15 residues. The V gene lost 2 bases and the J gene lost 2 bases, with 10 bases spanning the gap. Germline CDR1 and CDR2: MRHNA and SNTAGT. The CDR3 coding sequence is TGTGCCAGCAGTGACGGGCGGGTTCCCTACAATGAGCAGTTCTTC. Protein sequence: CASSDGRVPYNEQFF.